These 19 T cell receptor beta chains were sequenced from one sample in a study of T cells of healthy individuals. TCRdb redid the calling of the 5' RACE reads with MiXCR, one entry per CDR3 protein. Found here are 100,000 or so distinct CDR3 sequences, roughly 18% of them singletons; the top ten hold 6% to 8%. The receptor source for this set is a human donor in good health.

There are many counts of this clonotype. This chain uses TRBV7-2 with TRBJ2-7; 7 nucleotides line up with TRBD2. Germline values: CDR1 SGHTA, CDR2 FQGNSA. Trimming at V came to 8 bases and at J to 5 bases, leaving 15 bases not matched to a gene. The CDR3 runs 15 residues. CDR3 DNA: TGTGCCAGCGGACTTAACGGGGGGATGCTGAACGAGCAGTACTTC. Residues: CASGLNGGMLNEQYF. The whole variable domain, filled in from reference TRBV7-2 and TRBJ2-7, reads GAGVSQSPSNKVTEKGKDVELRCDPISGHTALYWYRQSLGQGLEFLIYFQGNSAPDKSGLPSDRFSAERTGGSVSTLTIQRTQQEDSAVYLCASGLNGGMLNEQYFGPGTRLTVT.

The chain links TRBV20-1 to TRBJ2-3; 7 nucleotides align to TRBD2. Germline assignment: CDR1 DFQATT and CDR2 SNEGSKA (reference sequence). The CDR3 loop spans 12 amino acids. V trimming: 0 bases; J trimming: 10 bases; junction bases outside the gene matches: 4. The CDR3: CSAREGLVSQYF. In DNA, the CDR3 is TGCAGTGCTAGAGAAGGACTAGTTTCGCAGTATTTT.

About this clonotype itself: Being one base from a much bigger clone, this may be a read error. V is TRBV30 and J is TRBJ1-6; maybe TRBD1 (6 bases). This CDR3 comprises 15 residues. Germline V lookup: CDR1 GTSNPN, CDR2 SVGIG (reference sequence). The CDR3 spells CAWGLKGVYNSLLHF. The CDR3 DNA sequence: TGTGCCTGGGGTCTGAAGGGGGTCTATAATTCACTCCTCCACTTT.

This clonotype turned up a few times. The J gene is TRBJ2-2, the V gene TRBV18; TRBD2 matches at 7 bases. The CDR3 is 17 residues long. Germline V gene lookup returns CDR1 KGHSH and CDR2 LQKENI. Trimming cost V 8 bases and J 7 bases; bases outside gene matches: 19. CDR3 sequence: CASRGLWRELIGGELFF. CDR3 nucleotides: TGTGCCAGCCGGGGACTCTGGCGGGAGCTTATCGGCGGGGAGCTGTTTTTT.

The gene calls are TRBV12-3 or TRBV12-4 and TRBJ2-6; no firm D call. Trimming removed 7 bases at V and 1 base at J, with 8 bases between. This CDR3 has 14 residues. CDR3 in DNA: TGTGCCAGCATCCTCCCTTCTGGGGCCAACGTCCTGACTTTC. Translating it yields CASILPSGANVLTF.

This clonotype came up a few times. The chain is built from TRBV28 and TRBJ2-6; unclear D gene. V lost 6 bases to trimming and J lost 2 bases, with 17 bases between them. Germline V gene sequence: CDR1 MDHEN, CDR2 SYDVKM. The CDR3 extends over 17 amino acids. The CDR3 DNA reads as TGTGCCAGCAGCTCCCCATTCCTCCTAGCTGGGGCCAACGTCCTGACTTTC. The encoded protein is CASSSPFLLAGANVLTF.

In this sample, this clonotype turned up a few times. This chain connects TRBV5-1 to TRBJ2-1, with no clear D. The germline V and J ends were trimmed by 0 bases and 2 bases, with 6 bases remaining between them. Germline CDR1 SGHRS, CDR2 YFSETQ. The CDR3 is 14 amino acids. CDR3 bases: TGCGCCAGCAGCTTGGGGGCCGCCTACAATGAGCAGTTCTTC. Translating it yields CASSLGAAYNEQFF.

The J gene is TRBJ2-3, the V gene TRBV24-1; 7 bases are a match to TRBD1. Unmatched junction bases numbered 13, after V lost 9 bases and J lost 2 bases. There are 16 residues in the CDR3. Per the germline V gene, CDR1 is KGHDR and CDR2 is SFDVKD. CDR3 bases: TGTGCCACCCAGCACCCACGACAGGGCACCACAGATACGCAGTATTTT. This encodes CATQHPRQGTTDTQYF.

This clonotype was counted only a few times. The chain recombines TRBV13 with TRBJ2-1; D possibly corresponds to TRBD2 (6 bases). Germline loops: CDR1 PRHDT, CDR2 FYEKMQ (reference sequence). This CDR3 region has 14 residues. V dropped 0 bases and J dropped 7 bases, with 10 bases sitting between them. CDR3 DNA: TGTGCCAGCAGCTTAGGCGGGACTCGTAATGAGCAGTTCTTC. This codes for CASSLGGTRNEQFF.

This clonotype was picked up many times. The chain couples TRBV20-1 to TRBJ2-7; D is perhaps TRBD1 (7 bases). Trimming stripped 0 bases from V and 6 bases from J, with 18 bases between. This CDR3 is 15 amino acids long. CDR1 is DFQATT and CDR2 is SNEGSKA in the germline V gene (reference sequence). The CDR3 protein is CSARDPRGASGEQYF. The CDR3 DNA reads TGCAGTGCTAGAGACCCCAGGGGGGCCAGTGGCGAGCAGTACTTC.

This clonotype showed up many times. The chain links TRBV4-3 to TRBJ2-7; tentative D call: TRBD2 (6 bases). Trimming took 0 bases from V and 3 from J, leaving 15 bases between them. The germline gives CDR1 LGHNA, CDR2 YSLEER. The CDR3 extends over 16 amino acids. The CDR3 DNA reads TGCGCCAGCAGCCAAGATGGAGGCGGGGAATACTACGAGCAGTACTTC. Its translation: CASSQDGGGEYYEQYF.

The chain couples TRBV7-2 to TRBJ2-7; TRBD2 matches 10 bases. J gave up 0 bases and V 5 bases, and 4 bases lay outside the gene matches. CDR3 length equals 15 residues. CDR1 and CDR2 (germline): SGHTA, FQGNSA. This CDR3 is CASSPWTSGSYEQYF. Here the CDR3 DNA reads TGTGCCAGCAGCCCTTGGACTAGCGGCTCCTACGAGCAGTACTTC.

This chain joins TRBV28 and TRBJ2-4; D is unresolved. V dropped 1 base and J dropped 1 base, with 8 bases sitting between them. The germline CDR1 and CDR2 sequences are MDHEN and SYDVKM. This CDR3 contains 15 residues. In DNA, the CDR3 is TGTGCCAGCAGTTTATCGGCGACGGCCAAAAACATTCAGTACTTC. Protein: CASSLSATAKNIQYF.

The sample holds a few counts of this clonotype. The chain employs TRBV5-1 and TRBJ1-1; 8 positions match TRBD1. CDR3 length equals 13 residues. V was pared by 4 bases and J by 1 base, with 0 bases of the junction left unmatched. The germline gives CDR1 SGHRS, CDR2 YFSETQ. The CDR3 here is CASSQGANTEAFF. The DNA for the CDR3 is TGCGCCAGCAGCCAGGGGGCGAACACTGAAGCTTTCTTT.

This clonotype was detected many times. The gene calls are TRBV20-1 and TRBJ2-3; 8 nucleotides match TRBD2. Germline V gene data show CDR1 as DFQATT and CDR2 as SNEGSKA (reference sequence). The CDR3 has 16 amino acids. Trimming cost V 1 base and J 4 bases; bases outside gene matches: 10. The CDR3 nucleotides read TGCAGTGCTAGAGTCCACGGGACTAGGAACCCAGATACGCAGTATTTT. Protein sequence: CSARVHGTRNPDTQYF.

In this sample, this clonotype turned up a few times. The chain employs TRBV4-3 and TRBJ2-2; 8 bases line up with TRBD2. Germline V gene data show CDR1 as LGHNA and CDR2 as YSLEER. The CDR3 sequence is 17 residues long. Trimming took 6 bases from V and 4 from J; bases not matched to a gene: 13. CDR3: CASSHPAGAPGTGELFF. The CDR3 region has the DNA TGCGCCAGCAGTCACCCAGCGGGAGCCCCGGGCACCGGGGAGCTGTTTTTT.

In this sample, this clonotype turned up a few times. This rearrangement joins TRBV7-2 to TRBJ2-1, with D hard to call. Per germline, CDR1 SGHTA and CDR2 FQGNSA. V lost 1 base and J 3 bases, leaving 4 bases between the germline ends. The CDR3 spans 13 residues. For the CDR3, the DNA is TGTGCCAGCAGCTTAGTCGACTACAATGAGCAGTTCTTC. The encoded protein is CASSLVDYNEQFF.

In its sample, this clonotype was seen a few times. The CDR3 sequence is CASSVEGGRGETQYF. The CDR3 DNA reads as TGTGCCAGCAGCGTAGAAGGTGGGAGAGGGGAGACCCAGTACTTC. The chain joins TRBV9 to TRBJ2-5, with D possibly TRBD2 on 5 matching bases. There are 15 residues in the CDR3. Trimming left V 0 bases short and J 5 bases short, with 14 bases between. Germline-derived CDR1 and CDR2 are SGDLS and YYNGEE.

The genes are TRBV6-6 and TRBJ2-3; 9 nucleotides match TRBD1. Germline assignment: CDR1 MNHNY and CDR2 SVGAGI (reference sequence). This CDR3 has 15 residues. Losses at the gene ends were 2 bases for V and 3 bases for J; bases not matched to a gene: 3. CDR3 region: CASSYRTGATDTQYF. In nucleotides, the CDR3 is TGTGCCAGCAGTTACCGGACAGGGGCTACAGATACGCAGTATTTT.